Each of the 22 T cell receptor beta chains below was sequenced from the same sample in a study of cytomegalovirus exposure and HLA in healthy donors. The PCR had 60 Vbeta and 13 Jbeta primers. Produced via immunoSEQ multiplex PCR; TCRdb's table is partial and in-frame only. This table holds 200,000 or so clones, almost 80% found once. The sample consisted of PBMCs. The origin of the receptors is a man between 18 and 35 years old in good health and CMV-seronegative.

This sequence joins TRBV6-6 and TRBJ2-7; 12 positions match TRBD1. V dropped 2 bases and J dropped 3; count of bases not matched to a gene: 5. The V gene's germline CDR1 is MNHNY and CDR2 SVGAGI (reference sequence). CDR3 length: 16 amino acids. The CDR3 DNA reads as TGTGCCAGCAGTTACGCGGGACAGGGGGCTAGCTACGAGCAGTACTTC. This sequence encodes CASSYAGQGASYEQYF.

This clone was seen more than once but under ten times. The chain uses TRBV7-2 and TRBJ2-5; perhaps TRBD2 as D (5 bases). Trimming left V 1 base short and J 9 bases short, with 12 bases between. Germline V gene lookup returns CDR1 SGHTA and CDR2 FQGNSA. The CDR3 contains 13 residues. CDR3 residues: CASSLVTGEPQYF. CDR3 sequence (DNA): TGTGCCAGCAGCTTAGTAACCGGGGAGCCCCAGTACTTC.

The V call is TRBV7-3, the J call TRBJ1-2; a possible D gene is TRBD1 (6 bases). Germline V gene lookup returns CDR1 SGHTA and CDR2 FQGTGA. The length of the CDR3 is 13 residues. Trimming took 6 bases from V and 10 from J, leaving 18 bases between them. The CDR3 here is CASSTISTGTYTF. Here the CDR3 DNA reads TGTGCCAGCAGTACAATCTCCACAGGGACCTACACCTTC.

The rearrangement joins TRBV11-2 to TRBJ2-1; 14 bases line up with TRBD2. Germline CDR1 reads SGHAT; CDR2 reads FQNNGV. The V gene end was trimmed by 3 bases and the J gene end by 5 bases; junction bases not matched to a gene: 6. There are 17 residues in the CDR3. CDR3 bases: TGTGCCAGCAGCTTCCCCGGGACTAGCGGGGGCAACAATGAGCAGTTCTTC. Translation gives CASSFPGTSGGNNEQFF.

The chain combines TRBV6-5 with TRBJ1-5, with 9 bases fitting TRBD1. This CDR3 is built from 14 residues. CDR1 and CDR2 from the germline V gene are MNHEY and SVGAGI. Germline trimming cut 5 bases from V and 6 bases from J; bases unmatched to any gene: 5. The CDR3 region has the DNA TGTGCCAGCAGTGAAACAGGGGGCTCTCAGCCCCAGCATTTT. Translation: CASSETGGSQPQHF.

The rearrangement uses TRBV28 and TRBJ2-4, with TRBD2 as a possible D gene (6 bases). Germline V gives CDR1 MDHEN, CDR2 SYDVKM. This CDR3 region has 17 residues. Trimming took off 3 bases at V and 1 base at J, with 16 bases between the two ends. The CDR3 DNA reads TGTGCCAGCAGTTTCATTCGGGGGATGTTGGCCAAAAACATTCAGTACTTC. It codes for CASSFIRGMLAKNIQYF.

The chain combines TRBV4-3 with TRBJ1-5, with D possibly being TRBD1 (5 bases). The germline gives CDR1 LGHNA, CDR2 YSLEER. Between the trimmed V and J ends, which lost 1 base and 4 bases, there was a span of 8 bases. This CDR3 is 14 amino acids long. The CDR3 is CASSQAKGNQPQHF. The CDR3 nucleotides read TGCGCCAGCAGCCAAGCGAAGGGGAATCAGCCCCAGCATTTT.

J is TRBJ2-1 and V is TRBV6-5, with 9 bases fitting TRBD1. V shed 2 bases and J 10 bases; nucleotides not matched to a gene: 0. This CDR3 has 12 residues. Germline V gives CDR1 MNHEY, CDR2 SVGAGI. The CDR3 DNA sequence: TGTGCCAGCAGTTACACAGGGGGCGAGCAGTTCTTC. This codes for CASSYTGGEQFF.

CDR3 DNA: TGTGCCTGCGGAACAGGGGCTGGCTACACCTTC. Amino acid sequence: CACGTGAGYTF. The chain joins TRBV30 to TRBJ1-2, with 7 positions matching TRBD1. The CDR3 sequence is 11 residues long. Looked up from germline, CDR1 is GTSNPN and CDR2 is SVGIG (reference sequence). The J segment lost 7 bases and the V segment lost 6 bases, leaving 5 bases of the junction unmatched.

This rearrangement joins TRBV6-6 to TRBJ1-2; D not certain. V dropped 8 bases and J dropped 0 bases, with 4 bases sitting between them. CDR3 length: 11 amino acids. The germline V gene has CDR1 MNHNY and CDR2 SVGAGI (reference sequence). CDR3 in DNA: TGTGCCAGCGGCCCTAACTATGGCTACACCTTC. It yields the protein CASGPNYGYTF.

The CDR3: CASSFAGEPLEQYF. CDR3 nucleotide sequence: TGTGCCAGCAGCTTCGCAGGGGAACCATTAGAGCAGTACTTC. The chain recombines TRBV7-9 with TRBJ2-7; weak D call: TRBD1 (6 bases). Germline V gene data show CDR1 as SEHNR and CDR2 as FQNEAQ (reference sequence). The germline V and J ends were trimmed by 3 bases and 7 bases, with 16 bases remaining between them. The CDR3 length is 14 residues.

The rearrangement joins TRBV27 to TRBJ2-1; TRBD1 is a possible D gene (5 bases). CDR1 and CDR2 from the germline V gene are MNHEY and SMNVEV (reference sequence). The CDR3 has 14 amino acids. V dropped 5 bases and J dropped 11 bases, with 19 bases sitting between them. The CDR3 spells CASSPSWTTEQQFF. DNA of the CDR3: TGTGCCAGCAGTCCCTCGTGGACAACAGAGCAGCAGTTCTTC.

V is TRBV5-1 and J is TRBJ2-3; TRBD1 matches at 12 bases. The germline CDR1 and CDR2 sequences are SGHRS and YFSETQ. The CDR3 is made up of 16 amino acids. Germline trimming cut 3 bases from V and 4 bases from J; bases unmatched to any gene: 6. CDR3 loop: CASSWTGTGGSDTQYF. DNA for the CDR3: TGCGCCAGCAGCTGGACCGGGACAGGGGGCTCAGATACGCAGTATTTT.

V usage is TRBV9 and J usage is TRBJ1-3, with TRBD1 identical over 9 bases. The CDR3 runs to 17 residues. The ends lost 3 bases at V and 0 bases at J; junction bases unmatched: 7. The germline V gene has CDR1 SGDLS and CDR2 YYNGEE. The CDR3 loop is CASSAPPGQGSGNTIYF. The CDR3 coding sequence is TGTGCCAGCAGCGCACCTCCGGGACAGGGCTCTGGAAACACCATATATTTT. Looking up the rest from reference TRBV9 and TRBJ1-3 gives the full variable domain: DSGVTQTPKHLITATGQRVTLRCSPRSGDLSVYWYQQSLDQGLQFLIQYYNGEERAKGNILERFSAQQFPDLHSELNLSSLELGDSALYFCASSAPPGQGSGNTIYFGEGSWLTVV.

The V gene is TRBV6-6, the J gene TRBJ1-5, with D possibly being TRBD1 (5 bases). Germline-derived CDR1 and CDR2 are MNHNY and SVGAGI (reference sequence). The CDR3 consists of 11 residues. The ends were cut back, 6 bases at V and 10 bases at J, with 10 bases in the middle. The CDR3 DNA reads TGTGCCAGCAGCTTCCAGGGCCCCCAGCATTTT. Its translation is CASSFQGPQHF.

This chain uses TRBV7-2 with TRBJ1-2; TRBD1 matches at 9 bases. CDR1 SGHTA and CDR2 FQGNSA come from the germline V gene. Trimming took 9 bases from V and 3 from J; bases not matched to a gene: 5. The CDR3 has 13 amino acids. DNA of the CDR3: TGTGCCAGTAGACAGGGGGTGGACTATGGCTACACCTTC. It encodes CASRQGVDYGYTF.

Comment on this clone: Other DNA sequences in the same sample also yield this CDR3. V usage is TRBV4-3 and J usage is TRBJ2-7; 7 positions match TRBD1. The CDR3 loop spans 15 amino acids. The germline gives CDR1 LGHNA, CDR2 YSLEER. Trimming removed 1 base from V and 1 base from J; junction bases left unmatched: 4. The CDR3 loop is CASSQVRDSSYEQYF. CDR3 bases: TGCGCCAGCAGCCAAGTCCGGGACAGTTCCTACGAGCAGTACTTC.

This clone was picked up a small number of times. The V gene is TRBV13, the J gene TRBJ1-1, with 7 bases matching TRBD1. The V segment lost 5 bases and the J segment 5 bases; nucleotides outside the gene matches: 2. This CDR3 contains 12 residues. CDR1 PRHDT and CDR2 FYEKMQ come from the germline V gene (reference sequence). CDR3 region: CASSPGQTEAFF. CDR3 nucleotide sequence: TGTGCCAGCAGCCCGGGACAGACTGAAGCTTTCTTT.

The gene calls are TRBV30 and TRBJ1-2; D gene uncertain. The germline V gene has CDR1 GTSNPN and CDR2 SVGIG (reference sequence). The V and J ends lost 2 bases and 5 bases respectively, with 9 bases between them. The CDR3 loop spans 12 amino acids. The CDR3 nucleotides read TGTGCCTGGAGTCCCCCCTCGTATGGCTACACCTTC. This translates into CAWSPPSYGYTF. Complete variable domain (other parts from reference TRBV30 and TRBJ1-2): SQTIHQWPATLVQPVGSPLSLECTVEGTSNPNLYWYRQAAGRGLQLLFYSVGIGQISSEVPQNLSASRPQDRQFILSSKKLLLSDSGFYLCAWSPPSYGYTFGSGTRLTVV.

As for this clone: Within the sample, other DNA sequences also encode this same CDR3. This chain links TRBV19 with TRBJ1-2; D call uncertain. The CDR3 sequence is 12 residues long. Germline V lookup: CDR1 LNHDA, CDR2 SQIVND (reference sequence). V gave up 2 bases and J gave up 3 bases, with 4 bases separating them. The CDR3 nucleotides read TGTGCCAGTAGTATATCAGACTATGGCTACACCTTC. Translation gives CASSISDYGYTF.

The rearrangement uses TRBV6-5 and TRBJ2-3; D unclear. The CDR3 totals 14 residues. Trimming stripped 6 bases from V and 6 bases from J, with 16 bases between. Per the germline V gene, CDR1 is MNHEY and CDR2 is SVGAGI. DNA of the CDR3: TGTGCCAGCAGCCGACTCGCAGTTGGGGATACGCAGTATTTT. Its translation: CASSRLAVGDTQYF.

CDR3 sequence (DNA): TGTGCCAGCACCCTCGCCGACTCCTCCTACGAGCAGTACTTC. It translates to CASTLADSSYEQYF. The chain links TRBV28 to TRBJ2-7, with no clear D. CDR3 length equals 14 residues. CDR1 is MDHEN and CDR2 is SYDVKM in the germline V gene. With 7 bases removed from V and 0 bases from J, the gap between germline ends came to 13 bases.